This T cell receptor (beta chain) was identified during a study of T-cell reconstitution after alpha-beta-depleted transplantation in children. Study-level points and caveats: Several patients had high TCRbeta diversity at day 60; it came from surviving recipient T cells and thymic progenitors. Hyperexpanded clones declined; after one year, newly produced T cells mostly supplied diversity. About two months after transplant, alpha-beta T cells reportedly came from several hundred expanded graft clones.

This clonotype was detected only a few times. What it binds is unknown. CDR3 length: 14 residues. CDR1 DFQATT and CDR2 SNEGSKA come from the germline V gene (reference sequence). V shed 3 bases and J 10 bases; nucleotides not matched to a gene: 6. The TCRbeta library was prepared with unique molecular identifiers. Via MiXCR, TCRdb re-called the PCR reads, giving one row per CDR3 protein. The table records approximately 1,000,000 distinct CDR3 sequences, roughly 29% of them present only once. This TCR came from a boy in the first two years of life who had a stem cell transplant for SCID, so the T cells may come from the graft donor. This specimen consisted of PBMCs, mostly from graft donor cells, obtained 360 days after TCRalphabeta/CD19-depleted stem cell transplant. The V call is TRBV20-1, the J call TRBJ1-6; 10 positions match TRBD1. CDR3 sequence (DNA): TGCAGTGCTAGTGCGGGGACAGGGGACTCACCCCTCCACTTT. Its protein product is CSASAGTGDSPLHF.